The source of this T cell receptor beta chain is a study of T cells in Graves' hyperthyroidism and ophthalmopathy. Overall study: The authors collected peripheral blood at initial diagnosis, before any treatment. Findings and caveats of the study: Ophthalmopathy stood apart from stable hyperthyroidism in a 13 V-J model.

Amplification targeted TCR beta CDR3 regions from RNA transcripts. Primed by the HTBI set, a first-round RT-PCR was run on the TCR CDR3. From the multiplex PCR reads, TCRdb called clonotypes with MiXCR, one entry per CDR3 protein. The sample shows tens of thousands of distinct CDR3 sequences, 48% of them seen only once. The CDR3 length is 18 residues. From germline, CDR1 is SGHNT and CDR2 YYREEE (reference sequence). Deletions cut 0 bases from V and 0 bases from J, with 18 bases between. Uncontrolled infections, other autoimmune diseases, pregnancy or lactation led to exclusion of patients. Clinical symptoms, serum thyroxine and TRAb, thyroid ultrasound and orbital computed tomography together formed the diagnostic basis. In the case of this clonotype: The antigen is not known.

This TCR was sampled from a woman aged 50 to 60 with Graves' ophthalmopathy. V and J are TRBV5-4 and TRBJ2-5; tentatively, D is TRBD1 or TRBD2 (5 bases each). The material sequenced was blood. In nucleotides, the CDR3 is TGTGCCAGCAGCTTGGCGAGGGAATGGGGCACAGACCAAGAGACCCAGTACTTC. Residues: CASSLAREWGTDQETQYF. The complete variable domain, with remaining parts taken from reference TRBV5-4 and TRBJ2-5, reads ETGVTQSPTHLIKTRGQQVTLRCSSQSGHNTVSWYQQALGQGPQFIFQYYREEENGRGNFPPRFSGLQFPNYSSELNVNALELDDSALYLCASSLAREWGTDQETQYFGPGTRLLVL.